Shown below are 7 T cell receptor beta chains from a single sample sequenced in a study of response to subunit inactivated influenza vaccine. TCRdb passed the RT-PCR reads through MiXCR, listing each CDR3 protein once. The top ten clones hold approximately 25% of a sample with over 150,000 distinct CDR3 sequences, about 15% of them seen once. Source: CD8+ T cells sorted from PBMCs, taken 5 to 6 days after vaccination. The source is a man aged 45-65 years who received an inactivated influenza vaccine.

The sample holds a few counts of this clonotype. The rearrangement uses TRBV7-8 and TRBJ2-7; D possibly corresponds to TRBD1 (5 bases). The germline V and J ends were trimmed by 0 bases and 2 bases, with 8 bases remaining between them. The CDR3 length is 14 residues. The germline CDR1 and CDR2 sequences are SGHVS and FQNEAQ. In DNA form, the CDR3 reads TGTGCCAGCAGCTTAGCCACAGGTACCTACGAGCAGTACTTC. Translating gives CASSLATGTYEQYF.

This clonotype was picked up a small number of times. This chain joins TRBV4-1 and TRBJ1-1; D is uncertain. Per germline, CDR1 MGHRA and CDR2 YSYEKL. This CDR3 is 19 amino acids long. V gave up 3 bases and J gave up 0 bases, with 23 bases separating them. The CDR3 nucleotides are TGCGCCAGCAGCCAGGCTGCCGGCTCCGTTACCGGAATGAACACTGAAGCTTTCTTT. Translating it yields CASSQAAGSVTGMNTEAFF.

This clonotype was counted ten times or more. The rearrangement links TRBV5-1 to TRBJ1-1; weak D call: TRBD1 (5 bases). CDR3 length: 13 residues. V was shortened by 1 base and J by 6 bases, with 10 bases between the two germline ends. Looked up from germline, CDR1 is SGHRS and CDR2 is YFSETQ. CDR3 in amino acids: CASSLTTGAEAFF. Here the CDR3 DNA reads TGCGCCAGCAGCTTGACGACGGGGGCTGAAGCTTTCTTT.

This clonotype has a count of ten or more. V usage is TRBV12-3 or TRBV12-4 and J usage is TRBJ2-7; 7 positions agree with TRBD1. Losses at the gene ends were 3 bases for V and 1 base for J; bases not matched to a gene: 6. The CDR3 covers 15 residues. CDR3 amino acids: CASSFATGFSYEQYF. CDR3 bases: TGTGCCAGCAGTTTTGCGACAGGGTTTTCCTACGAGCAGTACTTC.

This rearrangement joins TRBV6-1 to TRBJ1-6, with a tentative D call TRBD1 (5 bases). The V gene lost 6 bases and the J gene lost 4 bases, with 7 bases spanning the gap. There are 13 residues in the CDR3. The germline gives CDR1 MNHNS, CDR2 SASEGT. This CDR3 is CASRRTYNSPLHF. The CDR3 nucleotides are TGTGCCAGCAGACGGACATATAATTCACCCCTCCACTTT.

This clonotype was seen a few times. This chain connects TRBV4-3 to TRBJ2-1; perhaps TRBD2 as D (5 bases). The CDR3 has 15 amino acids. The V end was cut by 0 bases, the J end by 4 bases, with 10 bases between. Looked up from germline, CDR1 is LGHNA and CDR2 is YSLEER. The CDR3 here is CASSQDGGEYNEQFF. The CDR3 DNA follows: TGCGCCAGCAGCCAAGACGGAGGTGAATACAATGAGCAGTTCTTC.

This clonotype was counted only a few times. This chain connects TRBV3-1 to TRBJ2-1; D might be TRBD2 (6 bases). The germline V gene encodes CDR1 LGHDT and CDR2 YNNKEL (reference sequence). V lost 4 bases and J lost 8, with 18 bases in between. The CDR3 consists of 15 residues. The CDR3 DNA reads TGTGCCAGCAGCCCCAAGTCGGAGGGCTTCGATGAGCAGTTCTTC. Its translation is CASSPKSEGFDEQFF.